The sequence of this T cell receptor beta chain was determined in a study of radiation and T cells in renal cell carcinoma. Sequencing was performed with immunoSEQ multiplex PCR; in TCRdb, only in-frame clones are kept and a portion is missing. The sample has roughly 92,000 clones, 70% to 85% seen once. As to time point: blood 4 weeks post-SBRT, at nephrectomy. Treatment described: 15 Gy SBRT to primary tumor, nephrectomy 4 weeks later. Serial blood draws occurred at baseline and 2 and 4 weeks post-SBRT. The patient's renal cell carcinoma had clear cell pathology. In germline, CDR1 is SGDLS, CDR2 YYNGEE. This CDR3 is 13 amino acids long. Trimming cost V 4 bases and J 5 bases, with 10 bases left between them.

The receptor's source is a man aged 55 to 70 with renal cell carcinoma. Sequencing used blood, obtained from a patient whose treatment included radiotherapy and nephrectomy. The rearrangement links TRBV9 to TRBJ2-1; unclear D gene. The CDR3 DNA sequence: TGTGCCAGCAGCCCCCCCATTAACAATGAGCAGTTCTTC. Amino acids: CASSPPINNEQFF.